The 32 T cell receptor beta chains below all came from one sample that was sequenced in a study of T cell responses to AZD1222 COVID-19 vaccine. Some clones are missing from TCRdb's copy, which holds only in-frame ones; the method was immunoSEQ multiplex PCR. The sample carries more than 90,000 clones, 85% to 90% recorded once. Sequencing was performed on peripheral blood, taken on day 0 of AZD1222 vaccination. All receptors come from an adult in good health.

This chain joins TRBV5-6 and TRBJ2-7; 11 bases fit TRBD1. V was clipped by 2 bases and J by 3 bases; unmatched bases: 1. The germline gives CDR1 SGHDT, CDR2 YYEEEE. This CDR3 spans 14 amino acids. CDR3 bases: TGTGCCAGCAGCTTCGGGACAGGGGGCTACGAGCAGTACTTC. It encodes CASSFGTGGYEQYF.

The chain recombines TRBV11-2 with TRBJ2-5; D is possibly TRBD2 (5 bases). Trimming cost V 6 bases and J 5 bases, with 22 bases left between them. Germline V CDR1 and CDR2: SGHAT, FQNNGV. The CDR3 has 16 amino acids. The CDR3 DNA reads TGTGCCAGCAGTCGTAACGTCAGGTTAGGCGGGGAGACCCAGTACTTC. It specifies CASSRNVRLGGETQYF.

The V call is TRBV7-9, the J call TRBJ1-1; no definite D call. This CDR3 comprises 12 residues. Per the germline V gene, CDR1 is SEHNR and CDR2 is FQNEAQ (reference sequence). V lost 4 bases to trimming and J lost 1 base, with 4 bases between them. The CDR3 spells CASSYSNTEAFF. As DNA, the CDR3 is TGTGCCAGCAGCTACTCGAACACTGAAGCTTTCTTT.

The chain is built from TRBV3-1 (or the pseudogene TRBV3-2) and TRBJ2-5; D is perhaps TRBD1 (6 bases). Germline V gene data show CDR1 as LGHDT and CDR2 as YNNKEL (reference sequence). Trimming took 0 bases from V and 5 from J, leaving 13 bases between them. CDR3 size: 15 residues. CDR3 protein: CASSQENGGAETQYF. CDR3 coding DNA: TGTGCCAGCAGCCAAGAGAATGGGGGCGCGGAGACCCAGTACTTC.

The chain has TRBV28 and TRBJ2-7, with 11 bases that match TRBD2. The germline V gene encodes CDR1 MDHEN and CDR2 SYDVKM. The CDR3 is 15 amino acids. Trimming cost V 2 bases and J 3 bases; bases outside gene matches: 3. CDR3 nucleotides: TGTGCCAGCAGTTTAGCCCTAGCGGGAGGCTACGAGCAGTACTTC. It encodes CASSLALAGGYEQYF.

The genes are TRBV30 and TRBJ1-3; TRBD1 aligns across 8 bases. After removal of 4 bases from V and 4 bases from J, the junction contained 6 bases not matched to a gene. The CDR3 runs 14 residues. Germline values: CDR1 GTSNPN, CDR2 SVGIG (reference sequence). The CDR3 DNA sequence: TGTGCCTGGACCCCAGGGGGCTACGGAAACACCATATATTTT. Its protein is CAWTPGGYGNTIYF.

The chain joins TRBV6-5 to TRBJ1-4; 7 bases match TRBD1. Germline CDR1 reads MNHEY; CDR2 reads SVGAGI. The V segment lost 4 bases and the J segment 4 bases; nucleotides outside the gene matches: 3. CDR3 length equals 14 residues. CDR3 region: CASSFTGDNEKLFF. CDR3 bases: TGTGCCAGCAGTTTCACAGGGGATAATGAAAAACTGTTTTTT.

V usage is TRBV5-4 and J usage is TRBJ2-2, with 7 bases identical to TRBD1. V lost 1 base, J lost 0 bases, and 3 bases stayed unmatched. Germline V lookup: CDR1 SGHNT, CDR2 YYREEE (reference sequence). The CDR3 extends over 16 amino acids. CDR3 sequence: CASSLSTGSNTGELFF. The CDR3 DNA follows: TGTGCCAGCAGCTTGTCGACAGGGTCGAACACCGGGGAGCTGTTTTTT.

This chain joins TRBV5-8 and TRBJ2-5; the match to TRBD1 covers 9 bases. CDR1 SGHTS and CDR2 YDEGEE come from the germline V gene. The CDR3 loop spans 16 amino acids. The J segment lost 5 bases and the V segment lost 2 bases, leaving 10 bases of the junction unmatched. CDR3 region: CASSLRGQGAAETQYF. CDR3 in DNA: TGTGCCAGCAGCTTACGGGGACAGGGAGCAGCGGAGACCCAGTACTTC.

The sample holds a few counts of this clone. This rearrangement joins TRBV5-4 to TRBJ2-6; 7 bases match TRBD1. The CDR3 is 15 amino acids. V lost 4 bases, J lost 2 bases, and 3 bases stayed unmatched. CDR1 is SGHNT, CDR2 YYREEE, per germline (reference sequence). In DNA form, the CDR3 reads TGTGCCAGCAGCCCGACAGGGACTGGGGCCAACGTCCTGACTTTC. As protein: CASSPTGTGANVLTF.

The chain uses TRBV7-9 and TRBJ1-6; D remains unclear. There are 13 residues in the CDR3. Germline V gene sequence: CDR1 SEHNR, CDR2 FQNEAQ (reference sequence). The ends were cut back, 0 bases at V and 15 bases at J, with 12 bases in the middle. The CDR3 coding sequence is TGTGCCAGCAGCTTAGCCGAAGTACCTTTCCTCCACTTT. Its protein product is CASSLAEVPFLHF. The full variable domain, rest sourced from reference TRBV7-9 and TRBJ1-6, is DTGVSQNPRHKITKRGQNVTFRCDPISEHNRLYWYRQTLGQGPEFLTYFQNEAQLEKSRLLSDRFSAERPKGSFSTLEIQRTEQGDSAMYLCASSLAEVPFLHFGNGTRLTVT.

This chain joins TRBV7-9 and TRBJ2-2, with 10 bases lining up with TRBD2. V trimming: 6 bases; J trimming: 6 bases; junction bases outside the gene matches: 10. Per germline, CDR1 SEHNR and CDR2 FQNEAQ (reference sequence). CDR3 length equals 16 residues. CDR3: CASSSPGLASSGELFF. The CDR3 nucleotides read TGTGCCAGCAGTTCGCCGGGACTAGCGAGTTCCGGGGAGCTGTTTTTT.

V usage is TRBV27 and J usage is TRBJ2-2; D call uncertain. Trimming stripped 2 bases from V and 2 bases from J, with 9 bases between. CDR1 is MNHEY and CDR2 is SMNVEV in the germline V gene (reference sequence). The CDR3 sequence is 15 residues long. The CDR3 bases are TGTGCCAGCAGTTTAGCAGCATTAAACACCGGGGAGCTGTTTTTT. Translating it yields CASSLAALNTGELFF.

The chain has TRBV29-1 and TRBJ2-5, with 7 nucleotides matching TRBD1. The germline V gene encodes CDR1 SQVTM and CDR2 ANQGSEA. J lost 1 base, V lost 1 base, and 9 bases had no gene match. The CDR3 totals 16 residues. This CDR3 reads CSVEVFRDRSQETQYF. The CDR3, as DNA: TGCAGCGTTGAAGTGTTTCGGGACAGAAGCCAAGAGACCCAGTACTTC.

The gene calls are TRBV18 and TRBJ2-1; no clear D gene. This CDR3 has 15 amino acids. The germline V and J ends were trimmed by 2 bases and 2 bases, with 10 bases remaining between them. Looked up from germline, CDR1 is KGHSH and CDR2 is LQKENI. The CDR3 DNA sequence: TGTGCCAGCTCACCAGTAAGTGTGCCCTACAATGAGCAGTTCTTC. Its protein is CASSPVSVPYNEQFF.

This clone was found a few times. The gene calls are TRBV13 and TRBJ2-3; either TRBD1 or TRBD2 may fit D (5 bases each). The CDR3 spans 13 residues. Trimming removed 4 bases at V and 4 bases at J, with 9 bases between. Germline values: CDR1 PRHDT, CDR2 FYEKMQ (reference sequence). The CDR3 DNA follows: TGTGCCAGCAGCTCCGGGACGGCAGATACGCAGTATTTT. This codes for CASSSGTADTQYF.

CDR3 residues: CASSPQGGEVGGYTF. DNA of the CDR3: TGTGCCAGCTCACCTCAGGGGGGTGAGGTTGGTGGCTACACCTTC. V gene TRBV18 combines with J gene TRBJ1-2; 7 bases match TRBD1. V was clipped by 3 bases and J by 7 bases; unmatched bases: 11. Germline values: CDR1 KGHSH, CDR2 LQKENI. This CDR3 has 15 amino acids.

The J gene is TRBJ2-7, the V gene TRBV2; 16 bases map to TRBD2. V lost 4 bases and J lost 1; bases outside the gene matches: 13. CDR3 length: 20 residues. CDR1 SNHLY and CDR2 FYNNEI come from the germline V gene. CDR3 amino acids: CASSAKLGLAGGFDSYEQYF. DNA for the CDR3: TGTGCCAGCAGTGCGAAATTGGGACTAGCGGGAGGGTTTGATTCCTACGAGCAGTACTTC.

The rearrangement uses TRBV12-3 or TRBV12-4 and TRBJ2-1; D uncertain. Trimming stripped 3 bases from V and 15 bases from J, with 15 bases between. CDR3 length: 12 amino acids. The CDR3 nucleotides read TGTGCCAGCAGTTTGGCGGCAGGCTCCCTGTTCTTC. It encodes CASSLAAGSLFF.

This sequence joins TRBV28 and TRBJ2-6; D perhaps matches TRBD2 (7 bases). Between the trimmed V and J ends, which lost 5 bases and 4 bases, there was a span of 24 bases. There are 19 residues in the CDR3. Germline loops: CDR1 MDHEN, CDR2 SYDVKM. CDR3 amino acids: CASSPPEGGGGLGANVLTF. In DNA form, the CDR3 reads TGTGCCAGCAGTCCCCCAGAGGGGGGCGGGGGACTCGGGGCCAACGTCCTGACTTTC.

This clone was observed once. CDR3 DNA sequence: TGTGCCAGCAGTTCGGTATATTTCCAGGGAAACTATGGCTACACCTTC. Its translation is CASSSVYFQGNYGYTF. The chain has TRBV28 and TRBJ1-2; maybe TRBD1 (5 bases). The V end lost 4 bases, the J end lost 2 bases, and 17 bases lay between the germline ends. CDR1 and CDR2 (germline): MDHEN, SYDVKM. The CDR3 is 16 amino acids.

The chain recombines TRBV18 with TRBJ1-1, with D unclear. This CDR3 contains 16 residues. Trimming stripped 3 bases from V and 3 bases from J, with 17 bases between. Germline CDR1 and CDR2: KGHSH and LQKENI. The CDR3 sequence: CASSPRIVGLDTEAFF. The CDR3 bases are TGTGCCAGCTCACCGAGGATCGTTGGACTGGACACTGAAGCTTTCTTT.

This chain joins TRBV28 and TRBJ2-3; TRBD2 agrees at 7 bases. The germline gives CDR1 MDHEN, CDR2 SYDVKM. V lost 2 bases, J lost 3 bases, and 11 bases stayed unmatched. The CDR3 totals 17 residues. DNA for the CDR3: TGTGCCAGCAGTTTAATCGTCGGCGGGAGTGGAACAGATACGCAGTATTTT. It translates to CASSLIVGGSGTDTQYF.

J is TRBJ2-5 and V is TRBV7-3; 8 bases match TRBD2. This CDR3 comprises 15 residues. Germline values: CDR1 SGHTA, CDR2 FQGTGA. The J segment lost 5 bases and the V segment lost 2 bases, leaving 7 bases of the junction unmatched. The CDR3 sequence: CASSLAGGRLETQYF. CDR3 sequence (DNA): TGTGCCAGCAGCTTAGCGGGAGGACGTCTGGAGACCCAGTACTTC.

A few counts support this clone. The V gene is TRBV4-1, the J gene TRBJ2-7; the D gene is possibly TRBD1 (6 bases). Germline values: CDR1 MGHRA, CDR2 YSYEKL. The ends were cut back, 2 bases at V and 4 bases at J, with 15 bases in the middle. This CDR3 spans 15 amino acids. The CDR3 sequence is CASSQLDRMGYEQYF. CDR3 bases: TGCGCCAGCAGCCAATTAGACAGGATGGGGTACGAGCAGTACTTC.

This rearrangement joins TRBV3-1 (or the pseudogene TRBV3-2) to TRBJ1-1; TRBD1 is a possible D gene (6 bases). Trimming took 3 bases from V and 11 from J, leaving 13 bases between them. Germline CDR1 is LGHDT and CDR2 is YNNKEL (reference sequence). This CDR3 has 12 residues. Here the CDR3 reads CASSQTTGGAFF. The DNA of the CDR3 is TGTGCCAGCAGCCAGACGACAGGTGGCGCTTTCTTT.

This chain connects TRBV19 to TRBJ2-7; 8 positions agree with TRBD1. Germline V gene lookup returns CDR1 LNHDA and CDR2 SQIVND (reference sequence). This CDR3 region has 14 residues. The V and J ends lost 4 bases and 2 bases, in that order; junction bases with no gene match: 4. The CDR3 reads CASSTTGQAYEQYF. Written as DNA, the CDR3 is TGTGCCAGTAGTACCACGGGACAGGCCTACGAGCAGTACTTC.

V and J are TRBV7-3 and TRBJ2-5; TRBD1 is a possible D gene (6 bases). The CDR3 spans 13 residues. V was shortened by 5 bases and J by 7 bases, with 14 bases between the two germline ends. The germline CDR1 and CDR2 sequences are SGHTA and FQGTGA. Here the CDR3 reads CASSTGTSGTQYF. CDR3 in DNA: TGTGCCAGCAGCACCGGGACAAGCGGGACCCAGTACTTC.

The table lists this clone with a count of one. This sequence joins TRBV9 and TRBJ2-1; 10 bases match TRBD2. The V gene end was trimmed by 0 bases and the J gene end by 7 bases; junction bases not matched to a gene: 7. The V gene's germline CDR1 is SGDLS and CDR2 YYNGEE. The CDR3 covers 16 residues. CDR3 in DNA: TGTGCCAGCAGCGTAGCGTCTAGCGGGAGAAGGAATGAGCAGTTCTTC. It specifies CASSVASSGRRNEQFF. The full variable domain, with the rest looked up from reference TRBV9 and TRBJ2-1, is DSGVTQTPKHLITATGQRVTLRCSPRSGDLSVYWYQQSLDQGLQFLIQYYNGEERAKGNILERFSAQQFPDLHSELNLSSLELGDSALYFCASSVASSGRRNEQFFGPGTRLTVL.

This chain joins TRBV18 and TRBJ1-2, with D maybe TRBD1 (5 bases). This CDR3 comprises 18 residues. Deletions cut 0 bases from V and 6 bases from J, with 23 bases between. Germline lookup yields CDR1 KGHSH and CDR2 LQKENI. CDR3 region: CASSPPLVGDRFRDGYTF. For the CDR3, the DNA is TGTGCCAGCTCACCACCCCTAGTCGGGGACCGGTTTCGGGATGGCTACACCTTC.

The CDR3, as DNA: TGCGCCAGCAGCCCCTCCGGGACAGGGGGATATTCACCCCTCCACTTT. Amino acids: CASSPSGTGGYSPLHF. The chain is built from TRBV5-1 and TRBJ1-6, with 11 bases matching TRBD1. This CDR3 region has 16 residues. Germline assignment: CDR1 SGHRS and CDR2 YFSETQ. V was pared by 4 bases and J by 8 bases, with 8 bases of the junction left unmatched.

The CDR3 reads CASSVRTGGNQPQHF. CDR3 DNA sequence: TGTGCCAGCAGTGTCCGGACAGGGGGGAATCAGCCCCAGCATTTT. This chain joins TRBV28 and TRBJ1-5; 10 nucleotides agree with TRBD1. The CDR3 sequence is 15 residues long. J gave up 4 bases and V 5 bases, and 5 bases lay outside the gene matches. CDR1 is MDHEN, CDR2 SYDVKM, per germline.